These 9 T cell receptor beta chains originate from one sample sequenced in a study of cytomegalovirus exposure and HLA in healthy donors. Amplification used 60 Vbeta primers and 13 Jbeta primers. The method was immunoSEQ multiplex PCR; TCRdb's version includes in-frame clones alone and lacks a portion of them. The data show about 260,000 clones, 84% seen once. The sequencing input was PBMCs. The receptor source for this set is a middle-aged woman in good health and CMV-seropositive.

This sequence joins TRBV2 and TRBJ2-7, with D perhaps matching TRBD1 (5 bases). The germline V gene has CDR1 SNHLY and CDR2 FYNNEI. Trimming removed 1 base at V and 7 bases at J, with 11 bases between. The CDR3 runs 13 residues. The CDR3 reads CASSEVLRTEQYF. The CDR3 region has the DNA TGTGCCAGCAGTGAAGTTTTGAGGACAGAGCAGTACTTC.

The CDR3: CASVRVSTGELFF. In DNA form, the CDR3 reads TGTGCCAGCGTTCGGGTTTCCACCGGGGAGCTGTTTTTT. The rearrangement links TRBV2 to TRBJ2-2; no definite D call. CDR3 length equals 13 residues. V lost 8 bases and J 4 bases, leaving 11 bases between the germline ends. Germline CDR1 is SNHLY and CDR2 is FYNNEI.

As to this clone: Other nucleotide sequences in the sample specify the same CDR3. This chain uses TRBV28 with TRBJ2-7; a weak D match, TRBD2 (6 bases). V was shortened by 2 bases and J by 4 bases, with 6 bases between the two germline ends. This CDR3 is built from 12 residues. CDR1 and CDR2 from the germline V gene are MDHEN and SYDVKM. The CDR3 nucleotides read TGTGCCAGCAGTTTAGCGGGGTACGAGCAGTACTTC. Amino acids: CASSLAGYEQYF.

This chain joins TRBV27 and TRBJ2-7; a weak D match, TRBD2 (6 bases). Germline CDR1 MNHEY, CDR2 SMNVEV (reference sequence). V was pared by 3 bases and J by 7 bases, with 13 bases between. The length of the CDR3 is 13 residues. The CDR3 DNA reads TGTGCCAGCAGTTTCAGCGTAGCGGTAGAGCAGTACTTC. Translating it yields CASSFSVAVEQYF.

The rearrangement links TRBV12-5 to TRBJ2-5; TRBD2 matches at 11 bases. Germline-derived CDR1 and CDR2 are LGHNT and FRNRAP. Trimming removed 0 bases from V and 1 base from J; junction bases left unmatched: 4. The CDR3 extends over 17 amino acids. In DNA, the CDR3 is TGTGCTAGTGGTTTGGTACTTACTAGCGGGGGCCAAGAGACCCAGTACTTC. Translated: CASGLVLTSGGQETQYF.

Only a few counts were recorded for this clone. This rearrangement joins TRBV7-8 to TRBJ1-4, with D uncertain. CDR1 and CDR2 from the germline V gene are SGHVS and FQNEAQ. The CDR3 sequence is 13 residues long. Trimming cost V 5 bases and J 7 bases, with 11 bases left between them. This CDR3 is CASSTRLLEKLFF. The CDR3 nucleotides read TGTGCCAGCAGCACCCGACTACTTGAAAAACTGTTTTTT.

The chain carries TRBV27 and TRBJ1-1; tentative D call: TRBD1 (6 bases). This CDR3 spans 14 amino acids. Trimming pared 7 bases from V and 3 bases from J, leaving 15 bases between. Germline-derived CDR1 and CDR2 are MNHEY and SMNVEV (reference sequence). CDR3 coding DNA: TGTGCCAGCAAAGTGGGGAAGGGGGACACTGAAGCTTTCTTT. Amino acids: CASKVGKGDTEAFF.

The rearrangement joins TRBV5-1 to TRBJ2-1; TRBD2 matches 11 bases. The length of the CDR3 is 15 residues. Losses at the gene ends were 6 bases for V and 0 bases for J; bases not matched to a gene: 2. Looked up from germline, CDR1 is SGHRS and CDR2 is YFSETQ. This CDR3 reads CASTLAGGSYNEQFF. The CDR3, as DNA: TGCGCCAGCACCCTAGCGGGAGGCTCCTACAATGAGCAGTTCTTC.

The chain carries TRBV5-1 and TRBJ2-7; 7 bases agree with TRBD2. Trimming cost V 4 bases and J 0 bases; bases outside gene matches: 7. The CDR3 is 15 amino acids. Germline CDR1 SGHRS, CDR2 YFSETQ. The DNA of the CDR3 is TGCGCCAGCAGCGTCCTAGCGGACCGCTCCTACGAGCAGTACTTC. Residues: CASSVLADRSYEQYF.